One and the same sample provided the 20 T cell receptor beta chains below, sequenced in a study of T cells in localized non-small cell lung cancer. Sequencing was performed with immunoSEQ multiplex PCR; in TCRdb, only in-frame clones are kept and a portion is missing. The table includes about 22,000 clones, roughly 84% detected once. This sample comprised peripheral blood, obtained before any cancer treatment. Receptors were obtained from a man aged 35 to 69 with stage I lung adenocarcinoma.

This chain uses TRBV7-9 with TRBJ1-1; D uncertain. The germline V and J ends were trimmed by 1 base and 5 bases, with 8 bases remaining between them. The germline V gene encodes CDR1 SEHNR and CDR2 FQNEAQ (reference sequence). The length of the CDR3 is 13 residues. In DNA, the CDR3 is TGTGCCAGCAGCTTAGATTCCGGGACTGAAGCTTTCTTT. Translated: CASSLDSGTEAFF.

This clone was seen just once. The chain employs TRBV18 and TRBJ2-5; 7 nucleotides match TRBD1. In germline, CDR1 is KGHSH, CDR2 LQKENI. The trim removed 3 bases at V and 4 bases at J, leaving 2 bases unmatched. The CDR3 is 13 amino acids. Here the CDR3 reads CASSPGQRETQYF. In nucleotides, the CDR3 is TGTGCCAGCTCACCGGGACAGCGAGAGACCCAGTACTTC. The variable domain in full, with the rest retrieved from reference TRBV18 and TRBJ2-5, is NAGVMQNPRHLVRRRGQEARLRCSPMKGHSHVYWYRQLPEEGLKFMVYLQKENIIDESGMPKERFSAEFPKEGPSILRIQQVVRGDSAAYFCASSPGQRETQYFGPGTRLLVL.

The sample holds one count of this clone. This chain's CDR3 is CASSGQADTQYF. The DNA for the CDR3 is TGCGCCAGCAGCGGACAAGCCGATACGCAGTATTTT. The gene calls are TRBV5-1 and TRBJ2-3; D is possibly TRBD1 (5 bases). The CDR3 spans 12 residues. Trimming took off 4 bases at V and 6 bases at J, with 9 bases between the two ends. Germline V lookup: CDR1 SGHRS, CDR2 YFSETQ.

The gene calls are TRBV5-8 and TRBJ2-3; 7 nucleotides line up with TRBD2. Germline assignment: CDR1 SGHTS and CDR2 YDEGEE. With V trimmed by 4 bases and J by 7 bases, 6 bases remained unmatched. The CDR3 contains 13 residues. CDR3 protein: CASSPPSGYTQYF. The CDR3, as DNA: TGTGCCAGCAGCCCCCCTAGCGGTTATACGCAGTATTTT.

The V and J genes are TRBV7-9 and TRBJ2-5; 10 bases line up with TRBD1. The CDR3 spans 15 residues. The V gene end was trimmed by 5 bases and the J gene end by 5 bases; junction bases not matched to a gene: 8. Germline V gene sequence: CDR1 SEHNR, CDR2 FQNEAQ (reference sequence). The CDR3 sequence is CASSGGQGLWETQYF. The CDR3 bases are TGTGCCAGCAGCGGGGGACAGGGGTTATGGGAGACCCAGTACTTC. The full variable domain, rest sourced from reference TRBV7-9 and TRBJ2-5, is DTGVSQNPRHKITKRGQNVTFRCDPISEHNRLYWYRQTLGQGPEFLTYFQNEAQLEKSRLLSDRFSAERPKGSFSTLEIQRTEQGDSAMYLCASSGGQGLWETQYFGPGTRLLVL.

The chain is built from TRBV19 and TRBJ1-1; D remains ambiguous. Trimming took 4 bases from V and 1 from J, leaving 10 bases between them. The CDR3 length is 14 residues. Per germline, CDR1 LNHDA and CDR2 SQIVND (reference sequence). CDR3 amino acids: CASSKKSGNTEAFF. For the CDR3, the DNA is TGTGCCAGTAGTAAGAAGTCAGGGAACACTGAAGCTTTCTTT. The variable domain in full, completed from reference TRBV19 and TRBJ1-1, reads DGGITQSPKYLFRKEGQNVTLSCEQNLNHDAMYWYRQDPGQGLRLIYYSQIVNDFQKGDIAEGYSVSREKKESFPLTVTSAQKNPTAFYLCASSKKSGNTEAFFGQGTRLTVV.

This clone came up once. The V call is TRBV18, the J call TRBJ1-1; weak D call: TRBD1 (5 bases). Between the trimmed V and J ends, which lost 4 bases and 4 bases, there was a span of 13 bases. Germline V gene lookup returns CDR1 KGHSH and CDR2 LQKENI. The CDR3 runs 14 residues. CDR3 region: CASSQNGGGTEAFF. DNA for the CDR3: TGTGCCAGCTCACAAAACGGGGGAGGCACTGAAGCTTTCTTT. Complete variable domain (other parts from reference TRBV18 and TRBJ1-1): NAGVMQNPRHLVRRRGQEARLRCSPMKGHSHVYWYRQLPEEGLKFMVYLQKENIIDESGMPKERFSAEFPKEGPSILRIQQVVRGDSAAYFCASSQNGGGTEAFFGQGTRLTVV.

V and J are TRBV11-2 and TRBJ2-7; D call uncertain. V lost 2 bases to trimming and J lost 7 bases, with 9 bases between them. This CDR3 region has 12 residues. Looked up from germline, CDR1 is SGHAT and CDR2 is FQNNGV. CDR3 DNA: TGTGCCAGCAGCTTAATTTCGGTTGAGCAGTACTTC. Residues: CASSLISVEQYF.

The V call is TRBV5-1, the J call TRBJ1-3; TRBD1 aligns across 7 bases. From germline, CDR1 is SGHRS and CDR2 YFSETQ. This CDR3 comprises 15 residues. With 1 base clipped from V and 4 bases from J, the junction kept 5 bases outside the gene matches. The CDR3 loop is CASSLFQGGGNTIYF. Written as DNA, the CDR3 is TGCGCCAGCAGCTTGTTCCAGGGGGGAGGAAACACCATATATTTT.

The rearrangement joins TRBV11-1 to TRBJ1-1, with D perhaps matching TRBD1 (6 bases). The CDR3 covers 13 residues. The V end was cut by 4 bases, the J end by 4 bases, with 10 bases between. Germline CDR1 reads SGHAT; CDR2 reads FQDESV (reference sequence). CDR3 DNA: TGTGCCAGCAGCTCACAGGGTGGCACTGAAGCTTTCTTT. Its translation is CASSSQGGTEAFF.

This clone was seen once. The chain couples TRBV5-4 to TRBJ1-3; a weak D match, TRBD1 (5 bases). The CDR3 totals 16 residues. Germline assignment: CDR1 SGHNT and CDR2 YYREEE (reference sequence). Trimming stripped 0 bases from V and 1 base from J, with 11 bases between. The CDR3: CASSLGLGGSGNTIYF. The DNA of the CDR3 is TGTGCCAGCAGCTTGGGTTTGGGGGGGTCTGGAAACACCATATATTTT. The entire variable domain, with the rest obtained from reference TRBV5-4 and TRBJ1-3, is as follows: ETGVTQSPTHLIKTRGQQVTLRCSSQSGHNTVSWYQQALGQGPQFIFQYYREEENGRGNFPPRFSGLQFPNYSSELNVNALELDDSALYLCASSLGLGGSGNTIYFGEGSWLTVV.

The chain carries TRBV5-5 and TRBJ1-2; 7 bases match TRBD1. The J segment lost 5 bases and the V segment lost 4 bases, leaving 8 bases of the junction unmatched. The CDR3 contains 14 residues. CDR1 is SGHKS, CDR2 YYEKEE, per germline (reference sequence). This CDR3 reads CASSRTDREYGYTF. The CDR3 DNA sequence: TGTGCCAGCAGCAGGACCGACAGGGAATATGGCTACACCTTC. Filled out from reference TRBV5-5 and TRBJ1-2, the complete variable domain reads DAGVTQSPTHLIKTRGQQVTLRCSPISGHKSVSWYQQVLGQGPQFIFQYYEKEERGRGNFPDRFSARQFPNYSSELNVNALLLGDSALYLCASSRTDREYGYTFGSGTRLTVV.

This chain joins TRBV28 and TRBJ1-6, with D maybe TRBD1 (5 bases). CDR1 is MDHEN and CDR2 is SYDVKM in the germline V gene. V shed 6 bases and J shed 0 bases, with 12 bases lying between them. The CDR3 is made up of 16 amino acids. The CDR3 protein is CASSRQFGSYNSPLHF. CDR3 DNA: TGTGCCAGCAGCCGACAGTTTGGCTCCTATAATTCACCCCTCCACTTT. The full variable domain, its missing parts supplied by reference TRBV28 and TRBJ1-6, is DVKVTQSSRYLVKRTGEKVFLECVQDMDHENMFWYRQDPGLGLRLIYFSYDVKMKEKGDIPEGYSVSREKKERFSLILESASTNQTSMYLCASSRQFGSYNSPLHFGNGTRLTVT.

Note on this clone: At one end the junction does not follow the germline gene, possibly because of a read error. V and J are TRBV7-2 and TRBJ2-1; 14 bases are a match to TRBD2. This CDR3 contains 13 residues. The germline CDR1 and CDR2 sequences are SGHTA and FQGNSA. In DNA form, the CDR3 reads TGTGCCAGCAGGACTAGCGGGGGGGCCGTATCCGTCTTC. This encodes CASRTSGGAVSVF.

This rearrangement joins TRBV12-1 to TRBJ2-7; the table's D call of TRBD1 was not tested on the DNA. TRBV12-1 is shown as a pseudogene. This CDR3 spans 12 amino acids. The CDR3, as DNA: TGTGCCAGAGGGACAGGGGAATACGAGCAGTACTTC. It specifies CARGTGEYEQYF.

The V gene is TRBV5-1, the J gene TRBJ1-5; D gene unclear. V lost 0 bases and J 3 bases, leaving 4 bases between the germline ends. In germline, CDR1 is SGHRS, CDR2 YFSETQ. The CDR3 sequence is 13 residues long. CDR3 protein: CASSLAVNQPQHF. CDR3 DNA sequence: TGCGCCAGCAGCTTGGCGGTCAATCAGCCCCAGCATTTT.

This chain joins TRBV7-2 and TRBJ2-1; the D is unclear. This CDR3 has 16 amino acids. The germline V gene encodes CDR1 SGHTA and CDR2 FQGNSA. Trimming removed 1 base at V and 6 bases at J, with 16 bases between. CDR3 nucleotide sequence: TGTGCCAGCAGCTTAGTCGTGGGTTTTGTAGGCAATGAGCAGTTCTTC. It specifies CASSLVVGFVGNEQFF.

This sequence joins TRBV5-4 and TRBJ2-7; TRBD1 matches 7 bases. The CDR3 extends over 13 amino acids. V shed 8 bases, J shed 11 bases, and the junction held 16 bases outside the gene matches. The germline CDR1 and CDR2 sequences are SGHNT and YYREEE (reference sequence). The CDR3 region is CASQLLGQSKEYF. The CDR3 DNA reads TGTGCCAGTCAACTCCTGGGACAGTCTAAGGAGTACTTC.

The DNA for the CDR3 is TGCGCCAGCAGCCAACAGTACACCGGGGAGCTGTTTTTT. Amino acid sequence: CASSQQYTGELFF. The chain employs TRBV4-3 and TRBJ2-2, with D hard to call. The germline CDR1 and CDR2 sequences are LGHNA and YSLEER. CDR3 size: 13 residues. The V and J ends lost 2 bases and 3 bases respectively, with 4 bases between them.

This chain links TRBV9 with TRBJ2-7, with TRBD2 matching 11 bases. There are 15 residues in the CDR3. Germline V gene data show CDR1 as SGDLS and CDR2 as YYNGEE. V lost 4 bases, J lost 0 bases, and 3 bases stayed unmatched. CDR3 DNA: TGTGCCAGCAGCTCGGGACTAGCGGACTCCTACGAGCAGTACTTC. It translates to CASSSGLADSYEQYF.